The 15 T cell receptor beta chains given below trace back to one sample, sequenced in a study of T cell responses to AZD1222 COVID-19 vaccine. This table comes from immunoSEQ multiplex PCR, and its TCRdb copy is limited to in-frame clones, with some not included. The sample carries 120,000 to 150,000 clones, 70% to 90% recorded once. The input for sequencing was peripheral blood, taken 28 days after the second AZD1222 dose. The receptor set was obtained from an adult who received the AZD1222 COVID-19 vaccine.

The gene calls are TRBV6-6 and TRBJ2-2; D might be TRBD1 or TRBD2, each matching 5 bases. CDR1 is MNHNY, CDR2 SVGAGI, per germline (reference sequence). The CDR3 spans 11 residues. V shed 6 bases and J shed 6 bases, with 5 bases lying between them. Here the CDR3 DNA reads TGTGCCAGCAGGGGGGCCGGGGAGCTGTTTTTT. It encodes CASRGAGELFF.

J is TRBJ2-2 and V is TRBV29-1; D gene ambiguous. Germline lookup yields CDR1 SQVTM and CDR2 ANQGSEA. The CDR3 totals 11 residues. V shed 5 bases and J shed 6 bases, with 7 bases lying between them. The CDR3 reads CSVQLPGELFF. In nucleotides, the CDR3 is TGCAGCGTTCAGCTCCCCGGGGAGCTGTTTTTT.

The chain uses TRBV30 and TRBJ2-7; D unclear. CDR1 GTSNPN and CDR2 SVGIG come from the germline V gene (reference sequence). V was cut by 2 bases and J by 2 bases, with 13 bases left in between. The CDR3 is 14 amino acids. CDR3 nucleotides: TGTGCCTGGAGTTTAGGTCAGAGACCCTACGAGCAGTACTTC. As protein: CAWSLGQRPYEQYF. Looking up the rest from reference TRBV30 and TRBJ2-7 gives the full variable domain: SQTIHQWPATLVQPVGSPLSLECTVEGTSNPNLYWYRQAAGRGLQLLFYSVGIGQISSEVPQNLSASRPQDRQFILSSKKLLLSDSGFYLCAWSLGQRPYEQYFGPGTRLTVT.

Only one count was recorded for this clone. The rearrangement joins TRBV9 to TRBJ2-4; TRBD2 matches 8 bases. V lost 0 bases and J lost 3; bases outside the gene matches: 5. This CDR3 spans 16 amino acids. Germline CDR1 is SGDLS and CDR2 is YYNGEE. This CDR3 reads CASSVAAGVNKNIQYF. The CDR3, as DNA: TGTGCCAGCAGCGTAGCAGCGGGGGTAAACAAAAACATTCAGTACTTC.

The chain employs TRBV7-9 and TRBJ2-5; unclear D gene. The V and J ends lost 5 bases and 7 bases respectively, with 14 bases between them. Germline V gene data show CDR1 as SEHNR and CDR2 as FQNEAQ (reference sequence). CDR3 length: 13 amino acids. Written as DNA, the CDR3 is TGTGCCAGCAGCCCCCGGACCGTGGGGACCCAGTACTTC. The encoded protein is CASSPRTVGTQYF.

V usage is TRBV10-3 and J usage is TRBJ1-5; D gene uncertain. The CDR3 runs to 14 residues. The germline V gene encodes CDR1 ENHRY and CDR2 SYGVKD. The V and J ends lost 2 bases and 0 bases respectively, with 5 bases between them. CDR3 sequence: CAISEGYSNQPQHF. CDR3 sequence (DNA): TGTGCCATCAGTGAGGGCTATAGCAATCAGCCCCAGCATTTT.

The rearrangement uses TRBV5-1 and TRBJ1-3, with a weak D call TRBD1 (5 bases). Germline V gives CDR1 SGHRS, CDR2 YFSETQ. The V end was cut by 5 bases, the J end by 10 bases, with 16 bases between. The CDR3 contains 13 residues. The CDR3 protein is CASRRGLQETIYF. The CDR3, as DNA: TGCGCCAGCAGAAGGGGACTACAGGAGACCATATATTTT. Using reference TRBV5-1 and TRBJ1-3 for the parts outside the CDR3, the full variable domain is KAGVTQTPRYLIKTRGQQVTLSCSPISGHRSVSWYQQTPGQGLQFLFEYFSETQRNKGNFPGRFSGRQFSNSRSEMNVSTLELGDSALYLCASRRGLQETIYFGEGSWLTVV.

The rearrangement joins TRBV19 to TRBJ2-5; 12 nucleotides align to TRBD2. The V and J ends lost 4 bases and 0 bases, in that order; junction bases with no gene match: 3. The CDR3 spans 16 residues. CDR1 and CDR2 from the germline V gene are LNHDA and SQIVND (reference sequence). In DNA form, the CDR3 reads TGTGCCAGTAGTACCCGACTAGCGGGGGACCAAGAGACCCAGTACTTC. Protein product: CASSTRLAGDQETQYF.

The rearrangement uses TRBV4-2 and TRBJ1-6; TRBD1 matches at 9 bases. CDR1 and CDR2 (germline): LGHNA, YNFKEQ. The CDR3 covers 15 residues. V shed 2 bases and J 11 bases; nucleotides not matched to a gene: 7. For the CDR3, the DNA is TGTGCCAGCAGCCAACTGGGACAGGGAGGTACACCCCTCCACTTT. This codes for CASSQLGQGGTPLHF.

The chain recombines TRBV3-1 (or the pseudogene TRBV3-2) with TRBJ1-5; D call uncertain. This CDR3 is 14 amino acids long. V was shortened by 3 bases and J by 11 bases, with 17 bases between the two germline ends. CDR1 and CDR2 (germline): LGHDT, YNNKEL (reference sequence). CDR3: CASSQDLQDKSQHF. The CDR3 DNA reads TGTGCCAGCAGCCAGGATCTTCAAGATAAGTCCCAGCATTTT.

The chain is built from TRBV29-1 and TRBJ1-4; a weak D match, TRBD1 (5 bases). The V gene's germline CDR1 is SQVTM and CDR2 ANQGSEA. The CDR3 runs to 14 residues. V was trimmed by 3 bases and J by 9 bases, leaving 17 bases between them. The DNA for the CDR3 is TGCAGCGTTGACGGGGGAGGTCTCGGTAAAAAACTGTTTTTT. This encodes CSVDGGGLGKKLFF.

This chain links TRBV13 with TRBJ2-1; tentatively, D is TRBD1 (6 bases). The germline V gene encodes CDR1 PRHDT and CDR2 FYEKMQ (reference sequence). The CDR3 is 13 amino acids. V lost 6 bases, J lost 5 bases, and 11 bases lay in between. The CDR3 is CASSLWGHNEQFF. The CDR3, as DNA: TGTGCCAGCAGTCTTTGGGGGCACAATGAGCAGTTCTTC.

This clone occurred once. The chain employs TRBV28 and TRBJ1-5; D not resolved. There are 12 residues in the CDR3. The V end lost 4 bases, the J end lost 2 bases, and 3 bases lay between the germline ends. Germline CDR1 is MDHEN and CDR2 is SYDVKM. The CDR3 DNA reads TGTGCCAGCAGTTCAGGCAATCAGCCCCAGCATTTT. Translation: CASSSGNQPQHF.

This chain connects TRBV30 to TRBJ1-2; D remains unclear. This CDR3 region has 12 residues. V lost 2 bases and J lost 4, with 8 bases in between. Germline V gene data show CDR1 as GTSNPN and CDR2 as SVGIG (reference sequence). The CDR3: CAWSKGPYGYTF. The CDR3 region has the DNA TGTGCCTGGAGTAAAGGACCCTATGGCTACACCTTC. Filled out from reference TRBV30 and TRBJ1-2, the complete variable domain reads SQTIHQWPATLVQPVGSPLSLECTVEGTSNPNLYWYRQAAGRGLQLLFYSVGIGQISSEVPQNLSASRPQDRQFILSSKKLLLSDSGFYLCAWSKGPYGYTFGSGTRLTVV.

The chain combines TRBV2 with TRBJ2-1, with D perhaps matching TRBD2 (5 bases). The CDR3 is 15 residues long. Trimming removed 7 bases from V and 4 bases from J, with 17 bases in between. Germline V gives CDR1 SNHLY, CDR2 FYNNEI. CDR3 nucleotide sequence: TGTGCCAGCACTTTCTCAACCGGGGTATACAATGAGCAGTTCTTC. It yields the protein CASTFSTGVYNEQFF. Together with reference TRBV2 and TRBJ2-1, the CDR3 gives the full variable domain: EPEVTQTPSHQVTQMGQEVILRCVPISNHLYFYWYRQILGQKVEFLVSFYNNEISEKSEIFDDQFSVERPDGSNFTLKIRSTKLEDSAMYFCASTFSTGVYNEQFFGPGTRLTVL.